These 19 T cell receptor beta chains were sequenced from one sample in a study of metastatic and nonmetastatic thyroid tumors. TCRdb reanalyzed the PCR reads via MiXCR. The sample lists about 15,000 clones, about 24% occurring once. Patients had received no treatment of any kind before thyroid surgery. Sequenced: adjacent normal tissue. These receptors were obtained from a female donor with papillary thyroid cancer or a benign thyroid nodule (not recorded which). Some clones in this sample may be carry-over from other donors' samples.

This clone has ten or more counts. The CDR3 coding sequence is TGTGCCTGGAATCAAGGGTACACTGAAGCTTTCTTT. Residues: CAWNQGYTEAFF. The chain recombines TRBV30 with TRBJ1-1; the D is unclear. Germline-derived CDR1 and CDR2 are GTSNPN and SVGIG (reference sequence). This CDR3 is 12 amino acids long. Trimming took off 4 bases at V and 3 bases at J, with 9 bases between the two ends.

This clone appeared many times. The rearrangement uses TRBV7-9 and TRBJ2-5; 11 bases map to TRBD2. There are 15 residues in the CDR3. Germline CDR1 and CDR2: SEHNR and FQNEAQ (reference sequence). The V gene end was trimmed by 3 bases and the J gene end by 4 bases; junction bases not matched to a gene: 4. The DNA of the CDR3 is TGTGCCAGCAGCTTGTCGGGGACTAGCGGAGAGACCCAGTACTTC. Its protein product is CASSLSGTSGETQYF.

This clone is judged medium-sized. The chain uses TRBV20-1 and TRBJ2-7; no clear D. In germline, CDR1 is DFQATT, CDR2 SNEGSKA (reference sequence). The CDR3 has 13 amino acids. V gave up 4 bases and J gave up 0 bases, with 10 bases separating them. The CDR3 reads CSAKGLHSYEQYF. CDR3 bases: TGCAGTGCTAAAGGGTTACACTCCTACGAGCAGTACTTC.

J is TRBJ2-7 and V is TRBV20-1; no firm D call. Trimming shortened V by 3 bases and J by 5 bases, and 17 bases separated the two germline ends. The CDR3 extends over 14 amino acids. Germline loops: CDR1 DFQATT, CDR2 SNEGSKA (reference sequence). CDR3 sequence reads: CSARRLSMSHEQYF. CDR3 in DNA: TGCAGTGCTAGGCGTCTTAGTATGAGCCACGAGCAGTACTTC.

This chain links TRBV28 with TRBJ1-6; D call uncertain. The germline V gene has CDR1 MDHEN and CDR2 SYDVKM. V was pared by 6 bases and J by 0 bases, with 12 bases between. The CDR3 covers 16 residues. The CDR3: CASRPPGSSYNSPLHF. CDR3 coding DNA: TGTGCCAGCAGACCCCCGGGGAGCTCCTATAATTCACCCCTCCACTTT.

The chain is built from TRBV4-2 and TRBJ2-1, with D possibly being TRBD1 or TRBD2 (6 bases each). Trimming removed 0 bases at V and 0 bases at J, with 9 bases between. Germline V lookup: CDR1 LGHNA, CDR2 YNFKEQ. The CDR3 is made up of 16 amino acids. CDR3 in DNA: TGTGCCAGCAGCCAAGACGGAGGGGGCTCCTACAATGAGCAGTTCTTC. Translated: CASSQDGGGSYNEQFF.

This clone is labeled as medium-sized. The chain carries TRBV7-9 and TRBJ1-2; 10 bases are a match to TRBD1. This CDR3 has 12 residues. V shed 5 bases, J shed 7 bases, and the junction held 1 base outside the gene matches. Germline values: CDR1 SEHNR, CDR2 FQNEAQ (reference sequence). CDR3 in amino acids: CASSRQGAGYTF. Here the CDR3 DNA reads TGTGCCAGCAGCAGACAGGGGGCTGGCTACACCTTC.

This clone is medium-sized (0.01 to 0.1%) by share. V and J are TRBV6-6 and TRBJ2-1, with TRBD1 matching over 8 bases. From germline, CDR1 is MNHNY and CDR2 SVGAGI (reference sequence). The CDR3 is made up of 16 amino acids. V lost 3 bases and J lost 0; bases outside the gene matches: 4. The CDR3 coding sequence is TGTGCCAGCAGTTATTTGGACAGGGTCTCCTACAATGAGCAGTTCTTC. This sequence encodes CASSYLDRVSYNEQFF.

CDR3 amino acids: CASSRTQGAKPQHF. The CDR3 DNA sequence: TGTGCCAGCAGCCGCACACAGGGGGCGAAGCCCCAGCATTTT. This chain uses TRBV6-1 with TRBJ1-5; 9 bases map to TRBD1. V trimming: 6 bases; J trimming: 8 bases; junction bases outside the gene matches: 8. Germline CDR1 and CDR2: MNHNS and SASEGT. The length of the CDR3 is 14 residues.

This clone has a count of ten or more. The chain carries TRBV28 and TRBJ2-7; D is unclear. This CDR3 contains 13 residues. The germline V gene has CDR1 MDHEN and CDR2 SYDVKM. V lost 5 bases and J 2 bases, leaving 10 bases between the germline ends. The CDR3 DNA is TGTGCCAGCAGTGACCACACACCCTACGAGCAGTACTTC. Protein: CASSDHTPYEQYF.

The sample holds many counts of this clone. The V and J genes are TRBV4-2 and TRBJ2-5; no firm D call. This CDR3 spans 13 amino acids. V was pared by 1 base and J by 5 bases, with 8 bases between. Germline V gene lookup returns CDR1 LGHNA and CDR2 YNFKEQ. CDR3 amino acids: CASSQANGETQYF. The CDR3 DNA reads as TGTGCCAGCAGCCAAGCGAATGGGGAGACCCAGTACTTC.

This clone is medium-sized. This chain uses TRBV11-2 with TRBJ1-4; possible D gene TRBD1, 5 bases. The CDR3 consists of 15 residues. Germline CDR1 SGHAT, CDR2 FQNNGV. V lost 1 base and J lost 6, with 12 bases in between. CDR3 loop: CASSLVPGGDEKLFF. The DNA of the CDR3 is TGTGCCAGCAGCTTAGTACCCGGGGGGGATGAAAAACTGTTTTTT.

In this sample, this clone turned up many times. This may be a read error: a much more frequent sequence differs by one nucleotide. The CDR3 does not close with the conserved phenylalanine or tryptophan, likely indicating a read error. The chain recombines TRBV2 with TRBJ2-7, with 12 positions matching TRBD1. Trimming cost V 5 bases and J 6 bases; bases outside gene matches: 5. The CDR3 contains 14 residues. The germline gives CDR1 SNHLY, CDR2 FYNNEI. As DNA, the CDR3 is TGTGCCAGCAGTTTAAGGGACAGGGGGCGCGAGCAGTACTCC. It yields the protein CASSLRDRGREQYS.

Many counts were recorded for this clone. V usage is TRBV2 and J usage is TRBJ2-2; D unclear. The CDR3 covers 16 residues. V lost 2 bases, J lost 8 bases, and 18 bases lay in between. Germline CDR1 is SNHLY and CDR2 is FYNNEI. CDR3 DNA: TGTGCCAGCAGTGAATTGGATAGCTCCCGTTTGGGGGAGCTGTTTTTT. Translation gives CASSELDSSRLGELFF.

By share, this clone counts as medium-sized. The rearrangement joins TRBV5-1 to TRBJ1-2, with D perhaps matching TRBD1 (5 bases). This CDR3 is built from 14 residues. Between the trimmed V and J ends, which lost 1 base and 0 bases, there was a span of 7 bases. Germline V lookup: CDR1 SGHRS, CDR2 YFSETQ. The CDR3 is CASSLNRPNYGYTF. The CDR3 DNA follows: TGCGCCAGCAGCTTGAACAGGCCTAACTATGGCTACACCTTC.

To note about this clone: One end of the junction does not line up with germline, which may come from a read error. V gene TRBV25-1 combines with J gene TRBJ2-2, with D tentatively TRBD1 or TRBD2 (5 bases each). CDR1 and CDR2 from the germline V gene are MGHDK and SYGVNS. There are 14 residues in the CDR3. The CDR3 region is CAISETGPTGDLFF. The CDR3 region has the DNA TGTGCCATCAGTGAAACTGGGCCCACCGGGGACCTGTTTTTT. Drawing the rest from reference TRBV25-1 and TRBJ2-2, the complete variable domain is EADIYQTPRYLVIGTGKKITLECSQTMGHDKMYWYQQDPGMELHLIHYSYGVNSTEKGDLSSESTVSRIRTEHFPLTLESARPSHTSQYLCAISETGPTGDLFFGEGSRLTVL.

This clone was detected a few times. Its ends do not fully match the called genes, so a read error is possible. The J gene is TRBJ1-5, the V gene TRBV6-1; maybe TRBD1 (5 bases). The CDR3 has 12 residues. CDR1 and CDR2 (germline): MNHNS, SASEGT. The CDR3 DNA reads TGTGCAAGGAAGGACGGGGGTCAGGCCCAGCATTTT. As protein: CARKDGGQAQHF.

The sample holds many counts of this clone. The gene calls are TRBV9 and TRBJ2-1, with D unclear. There are 12 residues in the CDR3. Germline V CDR1 and CDR2: SGDLS, YYNGEE. Trimming stripped 1 base from V and 7 bases from J, with 6 bases between. The CDR3 spells CASSVIGNEQFF. CDR3 sequence (DNA): TGTGCCAGCAGCGTAATAGGGAATGAGCAGTTCTTC.

A few counts support this clone. The J gene is TRBJ2-2, the V gene TRBV7-3; D gene ambiguous. This CDR3 contains 12 residues. Trimming took off 9 bases at V and 6 bases at J, with 11 bases between the two ends. CDR1 and CDR2 from the germline V gene are SGHTA and FQGTGA. DNA of the CDR3: TGTGCCAGTACTGGTGCCTCCGGGGAGCTGTTTTTT. Encoded protein: CASTGASGELFF.